This T cell receptor (beta chain) was documented in a study of blood T cell repertoires in COVID-19. Study summary: T cells, B-cell-depleted T cells, or PBMCs provided the cDNA or gDNA that served as material.

Original handling: The assay estimated nucleated cells by amplifying reference gene primers. This table comes from immunoSEQ multiplex PCR, and its TCRdb copy is limited to in-frame clones, with some not included. The V and J calls and the clone size are those of that table, but D and trimming were determined from the DNA. The table shows 90,000 to 150,000 clones, with around 91% occurring only once. Per germline, CDR1 MNHEY and CDR2 SVGAGI. V gave up 6 bases and J gave up 12 bases; unmatched junction bases: 4. This CDR3 is 11 amino acids long. The rearrangement joins TRBV6-5 to TRBJ2-1, with 8 bases fitting TRBD2. Sample: peripheral blood. The source is a man in his 70s with active or convalescent COVID-19. The CDR3: CASRTSGGQFF. The CDR3 region has the DNA TGTGCCAGCAGAACTAGCGGCGGGCAGTTCTTC.